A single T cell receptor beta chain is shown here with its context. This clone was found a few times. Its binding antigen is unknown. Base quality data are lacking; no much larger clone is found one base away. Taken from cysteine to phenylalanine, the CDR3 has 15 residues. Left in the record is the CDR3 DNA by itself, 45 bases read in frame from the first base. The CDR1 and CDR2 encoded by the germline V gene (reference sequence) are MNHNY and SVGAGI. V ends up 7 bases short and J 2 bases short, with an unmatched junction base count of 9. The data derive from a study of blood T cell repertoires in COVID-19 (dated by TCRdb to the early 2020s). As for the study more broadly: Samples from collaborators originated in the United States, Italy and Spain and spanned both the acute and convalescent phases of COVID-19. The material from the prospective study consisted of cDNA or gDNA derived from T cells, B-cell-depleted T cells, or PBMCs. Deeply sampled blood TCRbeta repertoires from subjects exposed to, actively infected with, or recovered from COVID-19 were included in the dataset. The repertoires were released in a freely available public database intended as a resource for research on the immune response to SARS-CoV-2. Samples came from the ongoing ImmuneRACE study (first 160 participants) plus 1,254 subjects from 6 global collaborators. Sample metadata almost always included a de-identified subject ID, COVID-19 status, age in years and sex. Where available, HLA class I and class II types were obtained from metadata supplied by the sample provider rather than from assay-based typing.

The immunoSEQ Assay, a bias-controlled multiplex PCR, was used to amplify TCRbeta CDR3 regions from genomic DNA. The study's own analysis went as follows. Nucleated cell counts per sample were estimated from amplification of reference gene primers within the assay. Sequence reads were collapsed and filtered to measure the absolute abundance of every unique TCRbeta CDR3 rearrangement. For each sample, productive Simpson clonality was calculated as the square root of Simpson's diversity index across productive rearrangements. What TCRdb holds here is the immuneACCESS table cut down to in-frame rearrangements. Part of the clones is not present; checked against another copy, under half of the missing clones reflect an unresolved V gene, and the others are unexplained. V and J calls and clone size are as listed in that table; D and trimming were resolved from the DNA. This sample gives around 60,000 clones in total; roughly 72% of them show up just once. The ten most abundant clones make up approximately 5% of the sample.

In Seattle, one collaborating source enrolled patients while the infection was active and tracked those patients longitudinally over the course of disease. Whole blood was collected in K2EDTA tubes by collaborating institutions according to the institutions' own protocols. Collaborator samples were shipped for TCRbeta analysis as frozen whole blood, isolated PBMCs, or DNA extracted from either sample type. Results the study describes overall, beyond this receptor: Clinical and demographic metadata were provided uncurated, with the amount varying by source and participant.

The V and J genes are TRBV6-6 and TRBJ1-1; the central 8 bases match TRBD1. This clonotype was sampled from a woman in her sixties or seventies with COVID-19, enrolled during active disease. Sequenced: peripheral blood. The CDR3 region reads CASILDRVGNTEAFF. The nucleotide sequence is TGTGCCAGCATTCTGGACAGGGTCGGAAACACTGAAGCTTTCTTT.